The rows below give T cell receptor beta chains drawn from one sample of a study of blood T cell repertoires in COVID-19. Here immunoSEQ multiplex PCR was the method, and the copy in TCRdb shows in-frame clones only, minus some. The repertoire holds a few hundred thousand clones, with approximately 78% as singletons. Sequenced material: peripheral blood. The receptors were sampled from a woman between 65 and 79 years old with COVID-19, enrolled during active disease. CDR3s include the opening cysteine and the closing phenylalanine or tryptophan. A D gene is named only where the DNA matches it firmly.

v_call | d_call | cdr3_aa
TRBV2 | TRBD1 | CATKGTASYEQYF
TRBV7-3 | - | CASSFQYTDTQYF
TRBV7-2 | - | CASSLVLVADTQYF
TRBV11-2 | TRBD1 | CASSFRGQDLAKNIQYF
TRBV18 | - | CASSPNLFEQFF
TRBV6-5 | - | CASSYLDEQYF
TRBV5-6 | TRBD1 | CASTWDRVINGYTF
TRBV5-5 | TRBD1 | CASSFTGGKSNQPQHF
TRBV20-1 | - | CSANREGGYTF
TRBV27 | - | CASSLGRGRAETQYF
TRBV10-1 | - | CASSNRKSSYNEQFF
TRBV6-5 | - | CASSYDKQGLGYTF
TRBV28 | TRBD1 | CASSFGGTGGDEQYF
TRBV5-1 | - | CASSLDRPNTGELFF
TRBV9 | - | CASSVAVGGEKLFF
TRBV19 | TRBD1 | CASKGDRAYSNQPQHF
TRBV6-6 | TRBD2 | CASARSGRGADTQYF
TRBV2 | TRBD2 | CASSLRELEQYF
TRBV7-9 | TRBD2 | CASSSAGLPTGELFF
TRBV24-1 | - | CASLDYRTDTQYF
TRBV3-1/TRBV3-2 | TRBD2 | CASSLTSEGETQYF
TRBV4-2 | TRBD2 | CASSHPGGGRDGEQFF
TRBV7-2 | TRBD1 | CASRALQGASGYTF
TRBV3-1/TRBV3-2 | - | CASSQDHGSSPLHF
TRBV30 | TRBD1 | CAWTGQGRKQPQHF
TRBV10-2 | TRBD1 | CASLPRQGTQPQHF
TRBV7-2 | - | CASSLQGTNQPQHF
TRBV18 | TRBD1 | CASSPGQANQPQHF
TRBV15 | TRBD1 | CATSGWGTGGGGYTF
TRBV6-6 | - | CASSHPPSAPEQYF
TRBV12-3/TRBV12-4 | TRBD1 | CASSALDRAEQFF
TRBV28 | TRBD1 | CASSFIPTGATDTQYF
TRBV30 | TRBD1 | CAWSVQNRGNSEQFF
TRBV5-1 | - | CASSSLGGTGELFF
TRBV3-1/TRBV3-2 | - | CASSLSSNTYGYTF
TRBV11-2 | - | CASSLRRDYLINEQFF
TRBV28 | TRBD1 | CASSPPVGGTQPQHF
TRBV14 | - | CASSQDLGQVNTEAFF
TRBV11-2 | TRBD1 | CASRNPGGAAGYTF
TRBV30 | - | CAWSVGGRQPQHF
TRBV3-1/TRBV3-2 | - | CASSKDDLRPRGRGGQETQYF